This T cell receptor (beta chain) was captured in a study of blood T cell repertoires in COVID-19. About the research overall: The United States, Italy and Spain supplied acute and convalescent COVID-19 samples. Sources were T cells, B-cell-depleted T cells, or PBMCs; the material itself was cDNA or gDNA.

Per the authors' pipeline: The authors estimated nucleated cell counts from reference gene primer amplification. Produced via immunoSEQ multiplex PCR; TCRdb's table is partial and in-frame only. The V and J calls and clone size were taken over from that table, and D and trimming were inferred from the DNA. The sample lists 35,000 to 50,000 clones, about 82% occurring once. The CDR3 contains 17 residues. V lost 4 bases, J lost 5 bases, and 12 bases stayed unmatched. Per germline, CDR1 SGHRS and CDR2 YFSETQ. This clonotype was obtained from a man between 70 and 80 years old with acute or convalescent COVID-19. The chain combines TRBV5-1 with TRBJ1-4; 9 nucleotides agree with TRBD1. The sample was peripheral blood. This chain's CDR3 is CASSPGTGRARNEKLFF. The CDR3 region has the DNA TGCGCCAGCAGCCCCGGGACAGGGAGGGCCCGGAATGAAAAACTGTTTTTT.